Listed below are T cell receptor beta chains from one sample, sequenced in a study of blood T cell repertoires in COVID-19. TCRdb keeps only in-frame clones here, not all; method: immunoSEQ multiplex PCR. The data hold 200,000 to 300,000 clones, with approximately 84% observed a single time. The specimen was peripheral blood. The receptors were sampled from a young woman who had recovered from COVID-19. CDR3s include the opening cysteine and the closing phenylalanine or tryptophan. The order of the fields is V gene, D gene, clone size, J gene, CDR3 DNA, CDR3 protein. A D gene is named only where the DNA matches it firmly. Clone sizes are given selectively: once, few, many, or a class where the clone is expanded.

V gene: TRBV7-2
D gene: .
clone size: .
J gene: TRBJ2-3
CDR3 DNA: TGTGCCAGCAGCTTAGTTGCTAGCGATACGCAGTATTTT
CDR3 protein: CASSLVASDTQYF

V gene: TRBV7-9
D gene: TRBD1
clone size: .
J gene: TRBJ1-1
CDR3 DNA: TGTGCCAGCAGCTTGTCTCCGGGACAGGGATTCACTGAAGCTTTCTTT
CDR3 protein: CASSLSPGQGFTEAFF

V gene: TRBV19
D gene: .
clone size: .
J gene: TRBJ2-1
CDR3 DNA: TGTGCCAGTAGTATCTCGGGCCAGGGCGAGTACAATGAGCAGTTCTTC
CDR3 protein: CASSISGQGEYNEQFF

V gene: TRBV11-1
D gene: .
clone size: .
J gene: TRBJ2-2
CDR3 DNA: TGTGCCAGCAGCTCCCCATCCTACCGGGAGCTGTTTTTT
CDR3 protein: CASSSPSYRELFF

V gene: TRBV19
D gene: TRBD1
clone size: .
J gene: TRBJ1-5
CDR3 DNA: TGTGCCAGTAGTGGGACAGGCGGGGGGGGCAATCAGCCCCAGCATTTT
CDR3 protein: CASSGTGGGGNQPQHF

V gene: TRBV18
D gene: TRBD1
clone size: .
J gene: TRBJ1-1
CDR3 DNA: TGTGCCAGCTCACCGGGACAGGTGGGGGTGAACACTGAAGCTTTCTTT
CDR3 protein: CASSPGQVGVNTEAFF

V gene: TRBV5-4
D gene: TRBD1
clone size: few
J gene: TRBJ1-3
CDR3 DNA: TGTGCCAGCAGCTCCCCGGGACAGGGTGGAAACACCATATATTTT
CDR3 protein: CASSSPGQGGNTIYF

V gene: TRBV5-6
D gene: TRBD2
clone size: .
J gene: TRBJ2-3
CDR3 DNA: TGTGCCAGCAGCCCCAAGCGGGGAGGGACAGATACGCAGTATTTT
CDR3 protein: CASSPKRGGTDTQYF

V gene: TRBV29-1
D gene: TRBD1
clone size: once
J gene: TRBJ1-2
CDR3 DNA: TGCAGCGTAACCGAGAGGGACAGGGGGCGAGGCTACACCTTC
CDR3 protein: CSVTERDRGRGYTF

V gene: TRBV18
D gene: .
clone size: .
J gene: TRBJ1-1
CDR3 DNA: TGTGCCAGCTCACCCGCAGGGGAAGGGTTCACTGAAGCTTTCTTT
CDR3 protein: CASSPAGEGFTEAFF

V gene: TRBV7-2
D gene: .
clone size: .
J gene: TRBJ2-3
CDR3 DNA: TGTGCCAGCAGCACCCGGTCGGGGAGAAGCACAGATACGCAGTATTTT
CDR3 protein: CASSTRSGRSTDTQYF

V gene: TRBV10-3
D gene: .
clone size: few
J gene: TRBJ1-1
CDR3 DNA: TGTGCCATCAGTGCCAAGGGAGGCACTGAAGCTTTCTTT
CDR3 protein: CAISAKGGTEAFF

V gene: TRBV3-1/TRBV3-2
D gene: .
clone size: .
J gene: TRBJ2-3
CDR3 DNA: TGTGCCAAGCGTTCCTCCACAGATACGCAGTATTTT
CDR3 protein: CAKRSSTDTQYF

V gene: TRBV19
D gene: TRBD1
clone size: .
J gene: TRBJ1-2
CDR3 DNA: TGTGCCAGTAGTATAGATCTAAACGGTTTGCAGGGGGCCTATGGCTACACCTTC
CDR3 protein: CASSIDLNGLQGAYGYTF

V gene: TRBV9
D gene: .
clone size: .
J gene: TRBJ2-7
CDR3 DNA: TGTGCCAGCAGCGTAGATGGCCTAATGGACTCTTCCGAGCAGTACTTC
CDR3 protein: CASSVDGLMDSSEQYF

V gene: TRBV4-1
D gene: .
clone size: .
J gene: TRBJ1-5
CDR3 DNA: TGCGCCAGCAGCCATCGGACACAAAGAAGGCCCCAGCATTTT
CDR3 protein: CASSHRTQRRPQHF

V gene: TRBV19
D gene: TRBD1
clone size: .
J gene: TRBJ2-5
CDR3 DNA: TGTGCCAGTAGTATGACAGGGGACTGGGAGACCCAGTACTTC
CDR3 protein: CASSMTGDWETQYF

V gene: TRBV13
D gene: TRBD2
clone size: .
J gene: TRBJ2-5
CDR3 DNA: TGTGCCAGCAGCATTAGACCCCCCCTAGCGGGGGGGCCGGAGACCCAGTACTTC
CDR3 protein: CASSIRPPLAGGPETQYF

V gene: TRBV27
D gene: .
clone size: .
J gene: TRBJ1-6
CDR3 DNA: TGTGCCAGCAGTTTAAGGACACAGACCTATAATTCACCCCTCCACTTT
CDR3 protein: CASSLRTQTYNSPLHF

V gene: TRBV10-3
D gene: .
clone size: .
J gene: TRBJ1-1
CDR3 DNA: TGTGCCATCAGTGAGGCCCTGGGACTTATAATGAACACTGAAGCTTTCTTT
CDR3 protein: CAISEALGLIMNTEAFF

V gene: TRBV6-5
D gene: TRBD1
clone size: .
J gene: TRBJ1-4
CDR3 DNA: TGTGCCAGCACTAAAGACAGGGTAGATGAAAAACTGTTTTTT
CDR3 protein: CASTKDRVDEKLFF

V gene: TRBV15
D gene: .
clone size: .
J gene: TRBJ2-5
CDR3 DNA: TGTGCCACCAGCAGAGATCAGGGGAAGACCCAGTACTTC
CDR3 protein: CATSRDQGKTQYF

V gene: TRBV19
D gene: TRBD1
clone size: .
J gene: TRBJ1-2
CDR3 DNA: TGTGCCAGTAGTCTACGACAGGGGATTAACTATGGCTACACCTTC
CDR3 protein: CASSLRQGINYGYTF

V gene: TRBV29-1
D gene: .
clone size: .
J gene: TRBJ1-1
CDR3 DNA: TGCAGCGTGAGATACACTGAAGCTTTCTTT
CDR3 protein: CSVRYTEAFF

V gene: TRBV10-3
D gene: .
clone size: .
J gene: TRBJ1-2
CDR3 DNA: TGTGCCATCACCACCGACGGGGGTAAAGGCTACACCTTC
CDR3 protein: CAITTDGGKGYTF

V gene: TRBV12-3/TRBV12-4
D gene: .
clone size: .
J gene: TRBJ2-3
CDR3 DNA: TGTGCCAGCAGTTTAGGACTCTTTTATACGCAGTATTTT
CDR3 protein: CASSLGLFYTQYF

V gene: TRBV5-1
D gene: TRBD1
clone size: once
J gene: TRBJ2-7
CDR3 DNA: TGCGCCAGCAGGATGACAGGGGAGGTCCCGCAGTACTTC
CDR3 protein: CASRMTGEVPQYF

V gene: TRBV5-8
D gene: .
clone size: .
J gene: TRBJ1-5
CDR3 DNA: TGTGCCAGCAGCCTATTGGACTGGAGCAATCAGCCCCAGCATTTT
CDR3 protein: CASSLLDWSNQPQHF

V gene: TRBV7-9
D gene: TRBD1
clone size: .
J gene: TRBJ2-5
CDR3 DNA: TGTGCCAGCAGCTTCAGGACCGGGACAGGGGGCAAAGAGACCCAGTACTTC
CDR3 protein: CASSFRTGTGGKETQYF

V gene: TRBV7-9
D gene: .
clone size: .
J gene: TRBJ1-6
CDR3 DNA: TGTGCCAGCAGCCTCTTTAATTCACCCCTCCACTTT
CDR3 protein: CASSLFNSPLHF

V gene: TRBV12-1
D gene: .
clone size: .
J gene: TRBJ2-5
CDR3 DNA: TGTGCCAGCAGCTTTGCGGGGGCCGTCACCCCGAGGCAAAGTGGAGAGACCCAGTACTTC
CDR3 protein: CASSFAGAVTPRQSGETQYF

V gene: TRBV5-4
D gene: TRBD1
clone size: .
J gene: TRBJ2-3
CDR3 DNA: TGTGCCAGCAGCTTGGCGAAGGGGGCTGCAGATACGCAGTATTTT
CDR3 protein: CASSLAKGAADTQYF

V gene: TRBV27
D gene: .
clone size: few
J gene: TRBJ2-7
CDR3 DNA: TGTGCCAGCAGTTTAAGGGGGGGCTACGAGCAGTACTTC
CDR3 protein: CASSLRGGYEQYF

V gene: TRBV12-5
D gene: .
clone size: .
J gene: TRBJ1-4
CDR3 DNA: TGTGCTAGTGGTTTGGTAGTACGGGGGAGCGGGGAAAAACTGTTTTTT
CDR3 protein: CASGLVVRGSGEKLFF

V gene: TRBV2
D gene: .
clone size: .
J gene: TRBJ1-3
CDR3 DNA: TGTGCCAGCAGTGTGGGGGCAAACACCATATATTTT
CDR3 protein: CASSVGANTIYF

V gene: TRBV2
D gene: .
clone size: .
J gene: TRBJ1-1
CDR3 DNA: TGTGCCAGCACTCTGGACAAGAACACTGAAGCTTTCTTT
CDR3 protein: CASTLDKNTEAFF

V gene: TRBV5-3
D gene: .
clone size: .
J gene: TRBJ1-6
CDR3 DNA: TGTGCCAGAAGCTTCACTGGGGCAGGGCTTAGGTGCTATAATTCACCCCTCCACTTT
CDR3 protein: CARSFTGAGLRCYNSPLHF

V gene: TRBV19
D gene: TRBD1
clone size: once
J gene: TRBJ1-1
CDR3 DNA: TGTGCCAGTAGGGGACAGGAAATGAACACTGAAGCTTTCTTT
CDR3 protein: CASRGQEMNTEAFF

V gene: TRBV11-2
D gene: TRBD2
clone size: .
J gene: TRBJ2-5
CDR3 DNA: TGTGCCAGCAGCTTAGATTTTAGGGTGACTAGCGGGGGTGAGACCCAGTACTTC
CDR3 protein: CASSLDFRVTSGGETQYF

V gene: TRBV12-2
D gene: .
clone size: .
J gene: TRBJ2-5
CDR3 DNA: TGTGCAAGTCGCTGGACTCTAGCGGGGGGGTGTGAGACCCAGTACTTC
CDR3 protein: CASRWTLAGGCETQYF

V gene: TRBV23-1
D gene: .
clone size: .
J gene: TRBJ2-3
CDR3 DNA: TGCGCCAGCAGTGCTAGAATCTCGGGCACAGATACGCAGTATTTT
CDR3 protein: CASSARISGTDTQYF

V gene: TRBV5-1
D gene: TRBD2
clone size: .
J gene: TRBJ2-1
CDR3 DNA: TGCGCCAGCAGCCCTGATTCGACTAGCAGCTATGAGCAGTTCTTC
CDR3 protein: CASSPDSTSSYEQFF

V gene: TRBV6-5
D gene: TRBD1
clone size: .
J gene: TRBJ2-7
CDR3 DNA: TGTGCCAGCCAAGGGAGACAGGGGGACTACGAGCAGTACTTC
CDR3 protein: CASQGRQGDYEQYF

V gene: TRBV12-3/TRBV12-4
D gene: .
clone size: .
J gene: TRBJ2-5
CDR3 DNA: TGTGCCAGCAATCGGGGTCGATCGACCCAGTACTTC
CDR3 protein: CASNRGRSTQYF

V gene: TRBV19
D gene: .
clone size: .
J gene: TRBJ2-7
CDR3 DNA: TGTGCCAGTGGACTTCGAGGGTGGAACGACGAGCAGTACTTC
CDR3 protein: CASGLRGWNDEQYF

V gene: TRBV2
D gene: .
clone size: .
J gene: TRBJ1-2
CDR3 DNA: TGTGCCAGCCAAACAGACCTCGCTGCTGGCTACACCTTC
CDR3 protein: CASQTDLAAGYTF

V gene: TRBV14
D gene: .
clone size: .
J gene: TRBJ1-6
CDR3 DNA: TGTGCCAGCAGCCAAGAGTGGGCCAGTTCACCCCTCCACTTT
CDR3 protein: CASSQEWASSPLHF

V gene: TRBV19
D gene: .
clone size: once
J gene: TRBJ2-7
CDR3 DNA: TGTGCCAGTAGTGTGGTCGCGAGCTCCTACGAGCAGTACTTC
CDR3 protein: CASSVVASSYEQYF

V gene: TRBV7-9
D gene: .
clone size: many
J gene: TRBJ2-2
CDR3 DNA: TGTGCCAGCAGCTTAGTTGTGGGGGCAAACACCGGGGAGCTGTTTTTT
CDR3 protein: CASSLVVGANTGELFF

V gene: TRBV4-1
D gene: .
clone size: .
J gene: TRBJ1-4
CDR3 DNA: TGCGCCAGCCACCTTAGGGGGACGTCAGCTGAAAAACTGTTTTTT
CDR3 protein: CASHLRGTSAEKLFF

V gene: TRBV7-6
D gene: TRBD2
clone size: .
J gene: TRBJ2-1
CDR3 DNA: TGTGCCAGCAGCTGGCCCTCGGGGGGGGAATACAATGAGCAGTTCTTC
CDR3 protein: CASSWPSGGEYNEQFF

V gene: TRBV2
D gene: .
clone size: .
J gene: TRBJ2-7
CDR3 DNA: TGTGCCAGCAGTGAACAGGGCTACGAGCAGTACTTC
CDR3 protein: CASSEQGYEQYF

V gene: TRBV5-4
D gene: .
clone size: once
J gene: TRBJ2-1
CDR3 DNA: TGTGCCAGCAGCTTTTTTCAGGGGGGTCCCAATGAGCAGTTCTTC
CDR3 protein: CASSFFQGGPNEQFF

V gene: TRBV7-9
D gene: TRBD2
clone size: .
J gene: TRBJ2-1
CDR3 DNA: TGTGCCAGCAGCTTCACCCTTGAGCGGGGGCAGTTCTTC
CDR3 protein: CASSFTLERGQFF

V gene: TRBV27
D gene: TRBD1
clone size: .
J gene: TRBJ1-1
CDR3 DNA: TGTGCCAGCAGGATAGGGGGCCGGATGAACACTGAAGCTTTCTTT
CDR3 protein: CASRIGGRMNTEAFF

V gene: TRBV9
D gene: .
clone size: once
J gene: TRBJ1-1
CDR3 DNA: TGTGCCAGCAGCGTTGGGGGGAAGAACACTGAAGCTTTCTTT
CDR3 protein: CASSVGGKNTEAFF

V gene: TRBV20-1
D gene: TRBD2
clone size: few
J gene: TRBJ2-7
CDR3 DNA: TGCAGTGCTAGTCGCCCGGGACTAGCCGACGAGCAGTACTTC
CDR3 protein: CSASRPGLADEQYF

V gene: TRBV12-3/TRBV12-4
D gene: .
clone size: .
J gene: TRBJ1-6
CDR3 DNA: TGTGCCAGCAGTTGGGCCGGTTCACCCCTCCACTTT
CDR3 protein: CASSWAGSPLHF

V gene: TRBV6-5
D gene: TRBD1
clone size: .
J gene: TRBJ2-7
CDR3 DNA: TGTGCCAGCAGCCCGGGACAGGGTACCTACGAGCAGTACTTC
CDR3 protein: CASSPGQGTYEQYF

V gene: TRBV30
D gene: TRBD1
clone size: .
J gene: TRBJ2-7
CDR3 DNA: TGTGCCCTATCTAAGGGGGCTTACGAGCAGTACTTC
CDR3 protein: CALSKGAYEQYF